Detailed here is one T cell receptor beta chain. The antigen is undetermined. The sample belongs to a study of cytomegalovirus exposure and HLA in healthy donors. Study findings and constraints: Analyses of presence and absence presupposed an approximately uniform sequencing depth across donors. Later analysis suggested most CMV-associated TCR beta chains were HLA-restricted.

Germline assignment: CDR1 SGDLS and CDR2 YYNGEE. This CDR3 spans 16 amino acids. Germline trimming cut 3 bases from V and 5 bases from J; bases unmatched to any gene: 10. The PCR used 60 Vbeta and 13 Jbeta primers. Clones were sequenced by immunoSEQ multiplex PCR, and TCRdb holds only the in-frame ones, with some missing. The sample includes 150,000 to 200,000 clones, approximately 82% of them seen just once. The specimen was PBMCs. This chain uses TRBV9 with TRBJ2-1; 8 bases are shared with TRBD1. This receptor was identified in a man aged 50-60 years in good health and CMV-seropositive. CDR3 loop: CASSASRDRFNNEQFF. As DNA, the CDR3 is TGTGCCAGCAGCGCCTCCAGGGACAGGTTTAACAATGAGCAGTTCTTC. Variable domain in full (rest from reference TRBV9 and TRBJ2-1): DSGVTQTPKHLITATGQRVTLRCSPRSGDLSVYWYQQSLDQGLQFLIQYYNGEERAKGNILERFSAQQFPDLHSELNLSSLELGDSALYFCASSASRDRFNNEQFFGPGTRLTVL.